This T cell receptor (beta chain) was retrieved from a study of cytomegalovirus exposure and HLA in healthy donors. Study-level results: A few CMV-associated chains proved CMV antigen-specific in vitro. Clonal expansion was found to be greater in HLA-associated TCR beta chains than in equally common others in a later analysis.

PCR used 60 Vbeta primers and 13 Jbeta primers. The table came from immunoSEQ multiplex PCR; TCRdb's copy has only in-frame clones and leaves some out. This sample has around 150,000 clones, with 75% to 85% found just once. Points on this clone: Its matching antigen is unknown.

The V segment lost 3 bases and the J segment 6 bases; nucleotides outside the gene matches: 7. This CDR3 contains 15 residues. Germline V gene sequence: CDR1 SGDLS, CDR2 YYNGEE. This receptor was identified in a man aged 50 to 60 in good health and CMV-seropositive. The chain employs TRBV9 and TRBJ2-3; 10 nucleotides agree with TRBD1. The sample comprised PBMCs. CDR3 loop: CASSERTGGVDTQYF. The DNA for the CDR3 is TGTGCCAGCAGCGAGAGGACAGGGGGAGTCGATACGCAGTATTTT.